This T cell receptor beta chain is drawn from a study of T cell responses to AZD1222 COVID-19 vaccine (TCRdb year 2021). Context from the whole study: TCR sequencing was performed for roughly 240 trial participants, of whom about 200 were given two doses of AZD1222 and around 25 were given two doses of MenACWY control vaccine. Trial participants were enrolled into age subgroups of 18-55, 56-69 and 70-plus years, which contained roughly 150, 30 and 60 TCR-sequenced participants, respectively. Summary of the overall study and its limitations: CD4 TCRs associated with the vaccine covered the entire spike protein, and the dominant responses were in regions 160-218 and 743-854. Conclusions about previously exposed vaccinees are limited, since just five or six AZD1222 recipients were seropositive for SARS-CoV-2 at baseline. A significant rise in spike-specific TCR breadth and depth was observed after two AZD1222 doses relative to day 0 and relative to MenACWY recipients. Because no day 14 peak-response samples were available, the repertoires could be characterized only after the peak T cell response. Reportedly, close to half of the unique spike-specific TCRs recognized epitopes lying outside the regions that are mutated in the B.1.351 and B.1.1.7 variants. Most participants were white British and females outnumbered males, and the authors suggested that clonal diversity may have been underestimated. The 56-69-year group was small, and its depth increase did not reach significance, likely because of low power.

Concerning this clone itself: The target of this receptor is not known. Base quality data are lacking; no much larger clone is found one base away.

In light of the paper, this sample's time point label describes: about 28 days (+/-7) after the second vaccine dose. AZD1222 recipients given second doses at about 4 weeks or at about 12 weeks were pooled, since spike-specific TCR depth and breadth were not found to differ between the two schedules. Samples from vaccinated people were obtained from the UK trials COV001 and COV002, which included a single-blind randomized controlled phase 2/3 trial of AZD1222 (ChAdOx1 nCoV-19) in healthy adults. For TCRbeta chain sequencing, PBMC samples from trial participants were taken at day 0 and at day 28 after the second dose. The CDR3 regions of human TCRbeta chains were analyzed by immunosequencing. Regarding the original processing steps: Repertoire TCRs were matched against a reference library of SARS-CoV-2-specific TCRs generated with the MIRA antigen-specificity platform. Breadth was defined as the fraction of unique TCRs that were SARS-CoV-2-associated. Depth was defined as the fraction of total T cells that were SARS-CoV-2-associated. Using the MIRA data, each spike-specific TCR was mapped to the spike region that the TCR reacts to and placed in a CD4 or CD8 class. Log10-transformed breadth and depth values were compared by one-way ANOVA with Sidak's multiple comparisons tests. What TCRdb holds here is the immuneACCESS table cut down to in-frame rearrangements. Part of the clones is not present; checked against another copy, under half of the missing clones reflect an unresolved V gene, and the others are unexplained. The V and J calls and clone size come from that table; D and trimming were worked out from the DNA. In all, the sample holds about 90,000 clones, and 89% of those were seen once. More than 5% of the sample rests with the top ten.

The clonotype was recovered from an adult who received the AZD1222 COVID-19 vaccine. The source was peripheral blood, collected 28 days after the second AZD1222 dose.

The CDR3 protein sequence reads: CSVDTGELFF. In nucleotide form, the sequence is TGCAGCGTTGATACCGGGGAGCTGTTTTTT. The V and J segments used are TRBV29-1 and TRBJ2-2, with the D gene uncertain. A distance of 1 base separates the germline ends of V and J, which lose 3 bases and 5 bases respectively. The CDR1 and CDR2 encoded by the germline V gene are SQVTM and ANQGSEA. There are 10 amino acids in the CDR3, from cysteine to phenylalanine inclusive. This entry keeps only the CDR3 DNA: 30 bases, framed from base 1.